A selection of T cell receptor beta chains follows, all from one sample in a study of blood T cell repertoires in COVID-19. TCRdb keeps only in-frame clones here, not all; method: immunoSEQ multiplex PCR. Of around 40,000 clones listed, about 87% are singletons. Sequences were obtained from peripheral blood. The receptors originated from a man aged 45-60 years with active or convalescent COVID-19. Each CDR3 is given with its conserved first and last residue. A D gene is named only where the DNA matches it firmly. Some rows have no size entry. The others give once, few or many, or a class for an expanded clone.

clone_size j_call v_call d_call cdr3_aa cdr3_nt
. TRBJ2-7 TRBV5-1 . CASSLSPDRPPRIGEQYF TGCGCCAGCAGCTTGTCTCCGGACAGACCCCCCCGCATCGGCGAGCAGTACTTC
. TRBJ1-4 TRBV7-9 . CASNKGVNEKLFF TGTGCCAGCAATAAAGGGGTGAACGAAAAACTGTTTTTT
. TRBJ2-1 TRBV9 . CASSVGGVSGNEQFF TGTGCCAGCAGCGTAGGTGGGGTTAGCGGCAATGAGCAGTTCTTC
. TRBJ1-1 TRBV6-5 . CASRHRENTEAFF TGTGCCAGCAGGCACAGAGAGAACACTGAAGCTTTCTTT
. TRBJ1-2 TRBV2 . CASSTRRVGANYGYTF TGTGCCAGCAGTACACGCAGGGTTGGAGCTAACTATGGCTACACCTTC
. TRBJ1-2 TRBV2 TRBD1 CASSEVNRGGYTF TGTGCCAGCAGTGAAGTCAACAGGGGCGGCTACACCTTC
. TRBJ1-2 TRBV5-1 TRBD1 CASSLAQGTGGYTF TGCGCCAGCAGCTTGGCACAGGGGACGGGGGGCTACACCTTC
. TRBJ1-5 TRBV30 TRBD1 CAWDRGRQPQHF TGTGCCTGGGACAGGGGTCGTCAGCCCCAGCATTTT
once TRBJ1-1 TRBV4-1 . CASSQPTMNTEAFF TGCGCCAGCAGCCAACCCACTATGAACACTGAAGCTTTCTTT
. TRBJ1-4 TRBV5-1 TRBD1 CASSLDRGEADEKLFF TGCGCCAGCAGCTTGGACAGGGGAGAGGCGGATGAAAAACTGTTTTTT
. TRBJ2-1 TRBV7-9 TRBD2 CASSLRGSGSYNEQFF TGTGCCAGCAGCTTACGGGGTAGCGGGAGCTACAATGAGCAGTTCTTC
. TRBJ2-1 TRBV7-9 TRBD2 CASLAGGSYNEQFF TGTGCTTCGCTAGCGGGGGGCTCCTACAATGAGCAGTTCTTC
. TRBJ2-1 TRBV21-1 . CASSLQTSGYNEQFF TGTGCCAGCAGCCTCCAGACTAGCGGTTACAATGAGCAGTTCTTC
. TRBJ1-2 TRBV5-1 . CASSLDRSPTYGYTF TGCGCCAGCAGCCTAGACCGAAGCCCAACCTATGGCTACACCTTC
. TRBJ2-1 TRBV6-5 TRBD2 CASRERGGIRNEQFF TGTGCCAGCAGGGAGCGGGGGGGTATAAGGAATGAGCAGTTCTTC
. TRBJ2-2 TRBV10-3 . CAIRITGTGELFF TGTGCCATCAGGATAACAGGGACCGGGGAGCTGTTTTTT
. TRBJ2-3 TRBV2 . CASRAGLRDTDTQYF TGTGCCAGCAGGGCCGGACTACGGGATACGGATACGCAGTATTTT
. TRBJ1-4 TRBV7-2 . CASSSLPEHATNEKLFF TGTGCCAGCAGCTCGCTACCGGAGCATGCAACTAATGAAAAACTGTTTTTT
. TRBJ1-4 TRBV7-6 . CASSLNGKKLFF TGTGCCAGCAGCTTAAACGGGAAAAAACTGTTTTTT
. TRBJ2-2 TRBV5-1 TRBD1 CASSLRDRATGELFF TGCGCCAGCAGCTTGCGTGACAGGGCCACCGGGGAGCTGTTTTTT
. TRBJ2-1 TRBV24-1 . CATSETGNLYNEQFF TGTGCCACCAGTGAAACAGGGAATCTCTACAATGAGCAGTTCTTC
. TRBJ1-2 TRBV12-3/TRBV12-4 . CASSLGRAYGYTF TGTGCCAGCAGTTTAGGCAGGGCCTATGGCTACACCTTC
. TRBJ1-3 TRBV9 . CASSQTQGSGNTIYF TGTGCCAGCAGCCAAACACAGGGCTCTGGAAACACCATATATTTT
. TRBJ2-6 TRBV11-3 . CASSLGTGANVLTF TGTGCCAGCAGCTTAGGTACTGGGGCCAACGTCCTGACTTTC
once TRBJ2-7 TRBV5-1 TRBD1 CASTQGGRDVYEQYF TGCGCCAGCACCCAAGGGGGCAGGGATGTCTACGAGCAGTACTTC
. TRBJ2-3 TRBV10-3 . CAISDGVTADTQYF TGTGCCATCAGTGACGGGGTAACGGCGGATACGCAGTATTTT
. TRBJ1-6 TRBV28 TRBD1 CASVGFDRDSSPLHF TGTGCCAGCGTGGGATTCGACAGGGACTCTTCACCCCTCCACTTT
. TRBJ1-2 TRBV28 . CASSFGGAGYGYTF TGTGCCAGCAGTTTCGGGGGGGCGGGTTACGGCTACACCTTC